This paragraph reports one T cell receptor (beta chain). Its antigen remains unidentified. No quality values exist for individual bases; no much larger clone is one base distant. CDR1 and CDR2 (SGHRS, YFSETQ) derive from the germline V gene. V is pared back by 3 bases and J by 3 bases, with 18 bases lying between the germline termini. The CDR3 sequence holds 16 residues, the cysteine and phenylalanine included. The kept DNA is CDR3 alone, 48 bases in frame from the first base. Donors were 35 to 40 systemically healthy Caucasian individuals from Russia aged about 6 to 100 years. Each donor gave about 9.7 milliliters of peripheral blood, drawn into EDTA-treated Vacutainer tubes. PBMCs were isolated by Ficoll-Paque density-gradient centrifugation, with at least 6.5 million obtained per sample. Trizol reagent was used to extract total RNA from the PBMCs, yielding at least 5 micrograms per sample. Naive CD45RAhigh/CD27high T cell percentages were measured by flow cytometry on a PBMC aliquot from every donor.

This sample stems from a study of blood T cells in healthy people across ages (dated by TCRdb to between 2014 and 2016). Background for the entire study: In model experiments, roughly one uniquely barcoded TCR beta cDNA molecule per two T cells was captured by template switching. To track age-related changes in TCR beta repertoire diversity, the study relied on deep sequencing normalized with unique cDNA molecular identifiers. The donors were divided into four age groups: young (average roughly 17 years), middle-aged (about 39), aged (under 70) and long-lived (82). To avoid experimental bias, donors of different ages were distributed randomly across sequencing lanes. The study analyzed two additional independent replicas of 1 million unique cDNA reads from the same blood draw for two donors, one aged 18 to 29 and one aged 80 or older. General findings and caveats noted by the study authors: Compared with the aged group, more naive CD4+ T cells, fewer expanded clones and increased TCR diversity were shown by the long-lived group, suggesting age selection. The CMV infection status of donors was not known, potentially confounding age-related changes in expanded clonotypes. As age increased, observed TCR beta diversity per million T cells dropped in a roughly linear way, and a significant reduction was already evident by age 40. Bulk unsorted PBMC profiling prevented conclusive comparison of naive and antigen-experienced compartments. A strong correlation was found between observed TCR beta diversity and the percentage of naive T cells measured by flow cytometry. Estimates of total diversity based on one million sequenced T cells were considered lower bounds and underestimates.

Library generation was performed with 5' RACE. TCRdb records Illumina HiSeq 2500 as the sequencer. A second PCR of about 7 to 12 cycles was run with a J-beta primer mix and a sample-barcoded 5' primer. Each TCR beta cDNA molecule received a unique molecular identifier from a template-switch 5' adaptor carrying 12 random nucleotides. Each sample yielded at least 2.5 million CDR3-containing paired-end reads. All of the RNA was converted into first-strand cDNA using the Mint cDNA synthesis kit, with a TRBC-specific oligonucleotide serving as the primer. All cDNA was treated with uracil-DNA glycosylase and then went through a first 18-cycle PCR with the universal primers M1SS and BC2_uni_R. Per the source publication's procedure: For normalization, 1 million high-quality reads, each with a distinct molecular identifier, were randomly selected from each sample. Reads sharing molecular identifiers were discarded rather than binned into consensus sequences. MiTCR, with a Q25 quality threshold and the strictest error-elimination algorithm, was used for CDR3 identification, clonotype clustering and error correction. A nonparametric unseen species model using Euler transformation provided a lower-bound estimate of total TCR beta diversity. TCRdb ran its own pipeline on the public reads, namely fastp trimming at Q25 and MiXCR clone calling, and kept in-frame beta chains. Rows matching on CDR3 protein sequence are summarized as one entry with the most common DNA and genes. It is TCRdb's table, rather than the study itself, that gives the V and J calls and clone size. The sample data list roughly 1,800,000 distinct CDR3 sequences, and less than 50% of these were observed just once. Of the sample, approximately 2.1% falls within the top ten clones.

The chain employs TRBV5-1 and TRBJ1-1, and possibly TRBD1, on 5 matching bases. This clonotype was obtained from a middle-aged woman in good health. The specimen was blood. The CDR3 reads CASSSEGSPGDTEAFF. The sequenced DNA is TGCGCCAGCAGCTCCGAGGGGTCCCCCGGGGACACTGAAGCTTTCTTT.